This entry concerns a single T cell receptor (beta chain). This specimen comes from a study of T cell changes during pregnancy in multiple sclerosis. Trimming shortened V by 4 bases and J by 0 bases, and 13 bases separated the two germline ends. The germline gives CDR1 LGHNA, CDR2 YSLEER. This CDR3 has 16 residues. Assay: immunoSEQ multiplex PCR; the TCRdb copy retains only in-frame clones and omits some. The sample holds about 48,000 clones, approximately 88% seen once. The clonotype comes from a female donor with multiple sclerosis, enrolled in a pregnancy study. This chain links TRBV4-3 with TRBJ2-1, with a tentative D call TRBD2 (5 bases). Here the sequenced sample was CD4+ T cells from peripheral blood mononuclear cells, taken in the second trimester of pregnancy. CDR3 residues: CASSRGVTISYNEQFF. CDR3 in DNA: TGCGCCAGCAGCCGTGGAGTGACTATCTCCTACAATGAGCAGTTCTTC.